Shown below are 14 T cell receptor beta chains from a single sample sequenced in a study of blood T cell repertoires in COVID-19. This table comes from immunoSEQ multiplex PCR, and its TCRdb copy is limited to in-frame clones, with some not included. The table shows 180,000 or so clones, with 86% occurring only once. Source material: peripheral blood. The receptors were gathered from a man aged 18 to 29 with acute or convalescent COVID-19.

The chain joins TRBV7-3 to TRBJ1-1; 7 bases match TRBD1. The CDR3 sequence is 13 residues long. Germline V gene sequence: CDR1 SGHTA, CDR2 FQGTGA. J lost 4 bases, V lost 4 bases, and 3 bases had no gene match. CDR3 DNA sequence: TGTGCCAGCAGCTCCCAGGGGGGCACTGAAGCTTTCTTT. Its translation: CASSSQGGTEAFF.

The J gene is TRBJ2-4, the V gene TRBV5-1, with no clear D. Trimming pared 3 bases from V and 2 bases from J, leaving 12 bases between. The CDR3 is made up of 15 amino acids. Germline lookup yields CDR1 SGHRS and CDR2 YFSETQ. The CDR3 DNA reads as TGCGCCAGCAGCTACGGTGTGAGATCCAAAAACATTCAGTACTTC. Its translation is CASSYGVRSKNIQYF.

The chain's CDR3 is CASSLVEAGELFF. DNA of the CDR3: TGTGCCAGCAGTTTAGTTGAGGCCGGGGAGCTGTTTTTT. The chain links TRBV12-3 or TRBV12-4 to TRBJ2-2, with unresolved D. Trimming removed 1 base from V and 6 bases from J, with 6 bases in between. The CDR3 contains 13 residues.

This clone was counted only a few times. The rearrangement links TRBV5-4 to TRBJ2-7; 10 bases are shared with TRBD1. The CDR3 runs 14 residues. The ends lost 2 bases at V and 6 bases at J; junction bases unmatched: 5. CDR1 is SGHNT and CDR2 is YYREEE in the germline V gene (reference sequence). The CDR3 DNA reads TGTGCCAGCAGCTTTGGGACAGGGGCTCGCGAGCAGTACTTC. It encodes CASSFGTGAREQYF. The full variable domain, completed using reference TRBV5-4 and TRBJ2-7, is ETGVTQSPTHLIKTRGQQVTLRCSSQSGHNTVSWYQQALGQGPQFIFQYYREEENGRGNFPPRFSGLQFPNYSSELNVNALELDDSALYLCASSFGTGAREQYFGPGTRLTVT.

This clone was seen a handful of times. The chain employs TRBV5-4 and TRBJ2-3, with D perhaps matching TRBD2 (6 bases). V dropped 4 bases and J dropped 1 base, with 13 bases sitting between them. The length of the CDR3 is 15 residues. Germline lookup yields CDR1 SGHNT and CDR2 YYREEE (reference sequence). The CDR3 loop reads CASSATSRGTDTQYF. The CDR3 nucleotides read TGTGCCAGCAGCGCAACTAGCCGCGGCACAGATACGCAGTATTTT. Filled out from reference TRBV5-4 and TRBJ2-3, the complete variable domain reads ETGVTQSPTHLIKTRGQQVTLRCSSQSGHNTVSWYQQALGQGPQFIFQYYREEENGRGNFPPRFSGLQFPNYSSELNVNALELDDSALYLCASSATSRGTDTQYFGPGTRLTVL.

The genes are TRBV30 and TRBJ2-7; 7 bases match TRBD1. The CDR3 consists of 15 residues. Germline V gene sequence: CDR1 GTSNPN, CDR2 SVGIG (reference sequence). The trim removed 2 bases at V and 2 bases at J, leaving 9 bases unmatched. The CDR3 sequence is CAWSPETGLAYEQYF. DNA for the CDR3: TGTGCCTGGAGTCCCGAGACAGGGTTGGCCTACGAGCAGTACTTC.

The count of this clone is one. The gene calls are TRBV11-3 and TRBJ1-1, with D unclear. Germline values: CDR1 SGHNT, CDR2 YENEEA. V lost 0 bases and J lost 1, with 3 bases in between. The CDR3 sequence is 13 residues long. The CDR3 region has the DNA TGTGCCAGCAGCTTAGAACAGAACACTGAAGCTTTCTTT. Translating gives CASSLEQNTEAFF.

The rearrangement uses TRBV7-9 and TRBJ2-7; 10 nucleotides align to TRBD1. The germline gives CDR1 SEHNR, CDR2 FQNEAQ (reference sequence). V trimming: 5 bases; J trimming: 5 bases; junction bases outside the gene matches: 9. The CDR3 sequence is 15 residues long. The CDR3 spells CASSDSTGGFHEQYF. The CDR3 nucleotides read TGTGCCAGCAGCGACTCGACAGGGGGCTTCCACGAGCAGTACTTC.

This chain links TRBV7-8 with TRBJ2-3, with 10 bases fitting TRBD2. The germline gives CDR1 SGHVS, CDR2 FQNEAQ. The CDR3 has 18 amino acids. The J segment lost 6 bases and the V segment lost 1 base, leaving 13 bases of the junction unmatched. The CDR3 DNA is TGTGCCAGCAGCTTAGTAGGCTCCGGTGGTAGCGGGGGGGATACGCAGTATTTT. It codes for CASSLVGSGGSGGDTQYF. The whole variable domain, filled in from reference TRBV7-8 and TRBJ2-3, reads GAGVSQSPRYKVAKRGQDVALRCDPISGHVSLFWYQQALGQGPEFLTYFQNEAQLDKSGLPSDRFFAERPEGSVSTLKIQRTQQEDSAVYLCASSLVGSGGSGGDTQYFGPGTRLTVL.

This clone was counted only a few times. Since the CDR3 does not end with the conserved phenylalanine or tryptophan, this likely comes from a read error. The DNA is omitted, as the CDR3 cannot be located on it reliably, and the CDR3 follows TCRdb's listing. The gene calls are TRBV18 and TRBJ1-1; whether TRBD1, the table's D call, matches the DNA was not checked. From its first to its last residue, the CDR3 has 13 amino acids. The germline V gene has CDR1 KGHSH and CDR2 LQKENI. The CDR3 spells CASSPGTGEPHNL.

This clone showed up just once. The V and J genes are TRBV5-1 and TRBJ2-7; D possibly corresponds to TRBD1 (6 bases). Trimming removed 0 bases at V and 0 bases at J, with 10 bases between. CDR1 and CDR2 (germline): SGHRS, YFSETQ. The CDR3 runs to 15 residues. The CDR3 spells CASSLDLGASYEQYF. The CDR3 DNA follows: TGCGCCAGCAGCTTGGATTTGGGGGCCTCCTACGAGCAGTACTTC. The variable domain in full, with the rest retrieved from reference TRBV5-1 and TRBJ2-7, is KAGVTQTPRYLIKTRGQQVTLSCSPISGHRSVSWYQQTPGQGLQFLFEYFSETQRNKGNFPGRFSGRQFSNSRSEMNVSTLELGDSALYLCASSLDLGASYEQYFGPGTRLTVT.

The chain is built from TRBV5-1 and TRBJ1-3, with 7 bases that match TRBD1. Germline CDR1 SGHRS, CDR2 YFSETQ. Trimming at V came to 4 bases and at J to 4 bases, leaving 8 bases not matched to a gene. The CDR3 consists of 15 residues. In nucleotides, the CDR3 is TGCGCCAGCAGCCCAGACAGGGATCCGGGAAACACCATATATTTT. Translation gives CASSPDRDPGNTIYF. Supplemented by reference TRBV5-1 and TRBJ1-3, the full variable domain reads KAGVTQTPRYLIKTRGQQVTLSCSPISGHRSVSWYQQTPGQGLQFLFEYFSETQRNKGNFPGRFSGRQFSNSRSEMNVSTLELGDSALYLCASSPDRDPGNTIYFGEGSWLTVV.

This sequence joins TRBV27 and TRBJ2-1, with 9 bases fitting TRBD1. CDR3 length equals 14 residues. V lost 8 bases to trimming and J lost 3 bases; unmatched junction nucleotides: 5. CDR1 MNHEY and CDR2 SMNVEV come from the germline V gene (reference sequence). The CDR3 DNA reads TGTGCCAGCGGAAGGGACAGGGTCTACAATGAGCAGTTCTTC. Translated: CASGRDRVYNEQFF.

The chain recombines TRBV5-5 with TRBJ1-2; D gene ambiguous. This CDR3 contains 16 residues. Germline V lookup: CDR1 SGHKS, CDR2 YYEKEE (reference sequence). V lost 4 bases and J 5 bases, leaving 21 bases between the germline ends. As DNA, the CDR3 is TGTGCCAGCAGCCGCGCCCCAGGAAGCGAGCGGTATGGCTACACCTTC. It yields the protein CASSRAPGSERYGYTF. Drawing the rest from reference TRBV5-5 and TRBJ1-2, the complete variable domain is DAGVTQSPTHLIKTRGQQVTLRCSPISGHKSVSWYQQVLGQGPQFIFQYYEKEERGRGNFPDRFSARQFPNYSSELNVNALLLGDSALYLCASSRAPGSERYGYTFGSGTRLTVV.